The 31 T cell receptor beta chains presented below share a single source sample, sequenced in a study of PD-1 blockade in classical Hodgkin lymphoma. Assay: immunoSEQ multiplex PCR; the TCRdb copy retains only in-frame clones and omits some. The repertoire holds some 60,000 clones, with roughly nine tenths as singletons. Relapse after autologous stem cell transplantation occurred in every patient, and brentuximab vedotin exposure varied. The sample consisted of peripheral blood mononuclear cells (PBMCs), taken at baseline. The receptors stem from a human donor with classical Hodgkin lymphoma.

The V call is TRBV27, the J call TRBJ2-2, with D tentatively TRBD1 (7 bases). V lost 0 bases and J lost 4, with 12 bases in between. Germline assignment: CDR1 MNHEY and CDR2 SMNVEV (reference sequence). The CDR3 contains 16 residues. The CDR3 here is CASSLSSGGGTGELFF. CDR3 in DNA: TGTGCCAGCAGTTTATCCTCAGGGGGAGGCACCGGGGAGCTGTTTTTT.

The rearrangement links TRBV5-5 to TRBJ1-5; unclear D gene. V was trimmed by 0 bases and J by 6 bases, leaving 13 bases between them. CDR1 and CDR2 (germline): SGHKS, YYEKEE (reference sequence). The CDR3 length is 15 residues. In DNA form, the CDR3 reads TGTGCCAGCAGCTTGGAGGGAGGGCCCCCTCAGCCCCAGCATTTT. It is translated as CASSLEGGPPQPQHF.

J is TRBJ2-1 and V is TRBV18; no clear D. This CDR3 is built from 13 residues. Germline lookup yields CDR1 KGHSH and CDR2 LQKENI. V was pared by 3 bases and J by 2 bases, with 5 bases between. CDR3 in amino acids: CASSPRPYNEQFF. Here the CDR3 DNA reads TGTGCCAGCTCACCTCGGCCCTACAATGAGCAGTTCTTC.

The gene calls are TRBV7-2 and TRBJ2-5, with D uncertain. The CDR3 consists of 13 residues. Per germline, CDR1 SGHTA and CDR2 FQGNSA. Trimming stripped 5 bases from V and 5 bases from J, with 12 bases between. The CDR3 protein is CASSTSPHETQYF. In DNA form, the CDR3 reads TGTGCCAGCAGCACCAGCCCCCATGAGACCCAGTACTTC.

The rearrangement joins TRBV7-2 to TRBJ1-5; D not resolved. V was trimmed by 5 bases and J by 10 bases, leaving 21 bases between them. CDR1 and CDR2 from the germline V gene are SGHTA and FQGNSA. CDR3 length: 15 amino acids. The CDR3 nucleotides are TGTGCCAGCAGCCCTCTGGCTATCGGAATCACCCCCCAGCATTTT. Protein product: CASSPLAIGITPQHF. Based on the CDR3 plus reference TRBV7-2 and TRBJ1-5, the full variable domain is GAGVSQSPSNKVTEKGKDVELRCDPISGHTALYWYRQSLGQGLEFLIYFQGNSAPDKSGLPSDRFSAERTGGSVSTLTIQRTQQEDSAVYLCASSPLAIGITPQHFGDGTRLSIL.

The V and J genes are TRBV27 and TRBJ1-1, with a possible D match to TRBD1 (5 bases). Germline lookup yields CDR1 MNHEY and CDR2 SMNVEV (reference sequence). The CDR3 length is 15 residues. The germline V and J ends were trimmed by 6 bases and 1 base, with 15 bases remaining between them. The CDR3 DNA is TGTGCCAGCAGGCGCACACGAGGGGCGAACACTGAAGCTTTCTTT. Translating gives CASRRTRGANTEAFF.

The V call is TRBV4-1, the J call TRBJ1-1; no clear D gene. This CDR3 region has 12 residues. Germline V gene sequence: CDR1 MGHRA, CDR2 YSYEKL. Trimming left V 1 base short and J 6 bases short, with 6 bases between. The CDR3 region has the DNA TGCGCCAGCAGCCAAGCAGGCTCTGAAGCTTTCTTT. Translating gives CASSQAGSEAFF.

The rearrangement joins TRBV10-3 to TRBJ2-5; 11 nucleotides agree with TRBD1. The J call may be in error: the DNA end matches TRBJ2-7 better. From germline, CDR1 is ENHRY and CDR2 SYGVKD. The length of the CDR3 is 14 residues. Written as DNA, the CDR3 is TGTGCCATCAGGGGGACAGGGGGTGACTACGAGCAGTACTTC. It encodes CAIRGTGGDYEQYF.

This sequence joins TRBV10-3 and TRBJ1-2; 8 bases map to TRBD1. This CDR3 comprises 19 residues. With 4 bases clipped from V and 4 bases from J, the junction kept 20 bases outside the gene matches. Germline loops: CDR1 ENHRY, CDR2 SYGVKD. The CDR3 is CAISALIPLDRVALYGYTF. CDR3 DNA sequence: TGTGCCATCAGTGCCCTTATTCCCTTGGACAGGGTCGCTCTCTATGGCTACACCTTC.

The chain has TRBV13 and TRBJ1-2; D remains unclear. The germline CDR1 and CDR2 sequences are PRHDT and FYEKMQ (reference sequence). CDR3 length: 17 residues. Trimming cost V 3 bases and J 2 bases, with 19 bases left between them. The CDR3 sequence: CASSFPLGVWGNYGYTF. The CDR3 bases are TGTGCCAGCAGCTTTCCGTTGGGCGTTTGGGGAAACTATGGCTACACCTTC.

The genes are TRBV19 and TRBJ1-5, with D possibly matching TRBD1 (5 bases). This CDR3 is 14 amino acids long. V gave up 2 bases and J gave up 4 bases, with 9 bases separating them. Per germline, CDR1 LNHDA and CDR2 SQIVND (reference sequence). The CDR3 DNA sequence: TGTGCCAGTAGTATAAGACAGCCTAATCAGCCCCAGCATTTT. Encoded protein: CASSIRQPNQPQHF.

The chain joins TRBV6-6 to TRBJ1-1, with 7 bases that match TRBD1. The CDR3 sequence is 14 residues long. Germline V CDR1 and CDR2: MNHNY, SVGAGI (reference sequence). V shed 6 bases and J 0 bases; nucleotides not matched to a gene: 4. The CDR3 loop reads CASSQQGMNTEAFF. The CDR3 nucleotides read TGTGCCAGCAGCCAACAGGGGATGAACACTGAAGCTTTCTTT.

The rearrangement links TRBV4-1 to TRBJ2-1; D gene ambiguous. This CDR3 has 17 residues. From germline, CDR1 is MGHRA and CDR2 YSYEKL. V dropped 0 bases and J dropped 3 bases, with 15 bases sitting between them. DNA of the CDR3: TGCGCCAGCAGCCAAGAACTACGAATTGGAGACTACAATGAGCAGTTCTTC. This sequence encodes CASSQELRIGDYNEQFF.

There are a few counts of this clone. V usage is TRBV9 and J usage is TRBJ1-1; D not resolved. V was shortened by 4 bases and J by 8 bases, with 3 bases between the two germline ends. The CDR3 contains 9 residues. Germline V lookup: CDR1 SGDLS, CDR2 YYNGEE. The CDR3 DNA reads as TGTGCCAGCAGCCCGGAAGCTTTCTTT. The encoded protein is CASSPEAFF.

The chain carries TRBV7-2 and TRBJ2-1; D may be TRBD2 (6 bases). Germline values: CDR1 SGHTA, CDR2 FQGNSA. The ends were cut back, 5 bases at V and 1 base at J, with 12 bases in the middle. The CDR3 consists of 15 residues. The CDR3 nucleotides are TGTGCCAGCAGCCCCTATAGCGGTTCCTACAATGAGCAGTTCTTC. Amino acids: CASSPYSGSYNEQFF.

The chain joins TRBV30 to TRBJ2-2, with D perhaps given as TRBD1 or TRBD2 (5 bases each). The CDR3 has 14 amino acids. Germline lookup yields CDR1 GTSNPN and CDR2 SVGIG (reference sequence). Trimming stripped 2 bases from V and 3 bases from J, with 10 bases between. The CDR3 nucleotides read TGTGCCTGGAGTCCCGGGACCGACACCGGGGAGCTGTTTTTT. It translates to CAWSPGTDTGELFF.

The chain couples TRBV7-9 to TRBJ2-2, with TRBD1 matching over 7 bases. V lost 5 bases, J lost 6 bases, and 6 bases stayed unmatched. The CDR3 length is 14 residues. Germline values: CDR1 SEHNR, CDR2 FQNEAQ (reference sequence). This chain's CDR3 is CASSVRQGSGELFF. The CDR3 coding sequence is TGTGCCAGCAGCGTCAGACAGGGCTCCGGGGAGCTGTTTTTT. Complete variable domain (other parts from reference TRBV7-9 and TRBJ2-2): DTGVSQNPRHKITKRGQNVTFRCDPISEHNRLYWYRQTLGQGPEFLTYFQNEAQLEKSRLLSDRFSAERPKGSFSTLEIQRTEQGDSAMYLCASSVRQGSGELFFGEGSRLTVL.

This chain links TRBV9 with TRBJ2-3; D remains ambiguous. V gave up 0 bases and J gave up 2 bases, with 16 bases separating them. Germline V lookup: CDR1 SGDLS, CDR2 YYNGEE. The CDR3 length is 17 residues. CDR3 coding DNA: TGTGCCAGCAGCGTAGACAATTCCCGGGCCTTCACAGATACGCAGTATTTT. Translation: CASSVDNSRAFTDTQYF.

The chain recombines TRBV5-6 with TRBJ1-2; maybe TRBD1 (5 bases). Germline values: CDR1 SGHDT, CDR2 YYEEEE. This CDR3 comprises 15 residues. The germline V and J ends were trimmed by 2 bases and 0 bases, with 11 bases remaining between them. CDR3 amino acids: CASSLRVGANYGYTF. CDR3 nucleotide sequence: TGTGCCAGCAGCTTACGCGTAGGGGCTAACTATGGCTACACCTTC.

The V and J genes are TRBV7-9 and TRBJ1-1, with a weak D call TRBD1 (6 bases). The germline V gene encodes CDR1 SEHNR and CDR2 FQNEAQ (reference sequence). V was cut by 6 bases and J by 7 bases, with 15 bases left in between. This CDR3 spans 13 amino acids. CDR3 in amino acids: CASSSQGRGEAFF. The CDR3 coding sequence is TGTGCCAGCAGTTCCCAGGGGCGGGGTGAAGCTTTCTTT. The entire variable domain, with the rest obtained from reference TRBV7-9 and TRBJ1-1, is as follows: DTGVSQNPRHKITKRGQNVTFRCDPISEHNRLYWYRQTLGQGPEFLTYFQNEAQLEKSRLLSDRFSAERPKGSFSTLEIQRTEQGDSAMYLCASSSQGRGEAFFGQGTRLTVV.

This clone was observed a single time. CDR3 sequence (DNA): TGTGCCAGCAGTTCCCCGCTTAGAAATCAGCCCCAGCATTTT. Encoded protein: CASSSPLRNQPQHF. This rearrangement joins TRBV27 to TRBJ1-5; D call uncertain. Trimming left V 4 bases short and J 4 bases short, with 11 bases between. The CDR3 length is 14 residues. Germline V gives CDR1 MNHEY, CDR2 SMNVEV (reference sequence).

The chain recombines TRBV6-1 with TRBJ1-2, with D unclear. The CDR3 spans 14 residues. Germline V lookup: CDR1 MNHNS, CDR2 SASEGT. V lost 2 bases and J lost 2, with 9 bases in between. The CDR3 region has the DNA TGTGCCAGCAGTGAATGGGTACGGAACTATGGCTACACCTTC. Translation: CASSEWVRNYGYTF.

The chain recombines TRBV7-8 with TRBJ2-2, with D possibly matching TRBD2 (5 bases). Germline CDR1 reads SGHVS; CDR2 reads FQNEAQ. V lost 5 bases, J lost 3 bases, and 7 bases lay in between. The CDR3 is made up of 13 amino acids. CDR3 bases: TGTGCCAGCAGCAGCGGCTACACCGGGGAGCTGTTTTTT. Translation gives CASSSGYTGELFF. The full variable domain, its missing parts supplied by reference TRBV7-8 and TRBJ2-2, is GAGVSQSPRYKVAKRGQDVALRCDPISGHVSLFWYQQALGQGPEFLTYFQNEAQLDKSGLPSDRFFAERPEGSVSTLKIQRTQQEDSAVYLCASSSGYTGELFFGEGSRLTVL.

The gene calls are TRBV11-2 and TRBJ1-5; no clear D. V lost 3 bases and J lost 5, with 8 bases in between. Germline CDR1 and CDR2: SGHAT and FQNNGV. CDR3 size: 13 residues. This chain's CDR3 is CASSLTPDQPQHF. The CDR3, as DNA: TGTGCCAGCAGCTTGACCCCTGATCAGCCCCAGCATTTT.

V gene TRBV7-9 combines with J gene TRBJ2-5, with TRBD2 matching over 8 bases. The CDR3 totals 14 residues. V shed 3 bases and J 1 base; nucleotides not matched to a gene: 1. Germline values: CDR1 SEHNR, CDR2 FQNEAQ (reference sequence). DNA for the CDR3: TGTGCCAGCAGCTTTAGCGGGGCCCAAGAGACCCAGTACTTC. This gives the protein CASSFSGAQETQYF.

V gene TRBV12-5 combines with J gene TRBJ1-4; the D is unclear. Germline assignment: CDR1 LGHNT and CDR2 FRNRAP. The CDR3 loop spans 14 amino acids. Trimming took off 1 base at V and 7 bases at J, with 10 bases between the two ends. CDR3 loop: CASGLGPGSEKLFF. The DNA for the CDR3 is TGTGCTAGTGGTTTGGGTCCAGGTTCTGAAAAACTGTTTTTT.

The chain couples TRBV6-1 to TRBJ1-1; D not resolved. This CDR3 is built from 13 residues. Germline-derived CDR1 and CDR2 are MNHNS and SASEGT. Trimming left V 7 bases short and J 0 bases short, with 9 bases between. CDR3 sequence (DNA): TGTGCCAGCATCCCCGGACTGAACACTGAAGCTTTCTTT. Translating gives CASIPGLNTEAFF.

This clone was observed a handful of times. The rearrangement links TRBV5-6 to TRBJ2-7; TRBD1 might be the D (6 bases). CDR1 and CDR2 (germline): SGHDT, YYEEEE. Trimming removed 1 base from V and 1 base from J, with 15 bases in between. This CDR3 has 16 residues. CDR3 amino acids: CASSLPTGLGSYEQYF. The CDR3 DNA sequence: TGTGCCAGCAGCTTGCCTACAGGGTTGGGTTCCTACGAGCAGTACTTC.

This rearrangement joins TRBV7-8 to TRBJ2-5; TRBD2 matches 13 bases. The CDR3 has 15 residues. V lost 5 bases and J lost 5; bases outside the gene matches: 5. In germline, CDR1 is SGHVS, CDR2 FQNEAQ. CDR3 DNA: TGTGCCAGCAGCCCTACGACTAGCGGGGGGGAGACCCAGTACTTC. This codes for CASSPTTSGGETQYF.

The V gene is TRBV30, the J gene TRBJ1-3, with a weak D call TRBD1 (5 bases). Trimming took 5 bases from V and 4 from J, leaving 6 bases between them. This CDR3 is 11 amino acids long. Germline V CDR1 and CDR2: GTSNPN, SVGIG (reference sequence). The CDR3 bases are TGTGCCTGGGGGGGAGGAAACACCATATATTTT. It codes for CAWGGGNTIYF.

J is TRBJ2-5 and V is TRBV2; either TRBD1 or TRBD2 may fit D (5 bases each). Trimming shortened V by 7 bases and J by 1 base, and 16 bases separated the two germline ends. CDR1 and CDR2 (germline): SNHLY, FYNNEI. This CDR3 contains 15 residues. CDR3 in DNA: TGTGCCAGCATCTCAGGGAGTAGGGCCCAAGAGACCCAGTACTTC. This gives the protein CASISGSRAQETQYF. The full variable domain, completed using reference TRBV2 and TRBJ2-5, is EPEVTQTPSHQVTQMGQEVILRCVPISNHLYFYWYRQILGQKVEFLVSFYNNEISEKSEIFDDQFSVERPDGSNFTLKIRSTKLEDSAMYFCASISGSRAQETQYFGPGTRLLVL.